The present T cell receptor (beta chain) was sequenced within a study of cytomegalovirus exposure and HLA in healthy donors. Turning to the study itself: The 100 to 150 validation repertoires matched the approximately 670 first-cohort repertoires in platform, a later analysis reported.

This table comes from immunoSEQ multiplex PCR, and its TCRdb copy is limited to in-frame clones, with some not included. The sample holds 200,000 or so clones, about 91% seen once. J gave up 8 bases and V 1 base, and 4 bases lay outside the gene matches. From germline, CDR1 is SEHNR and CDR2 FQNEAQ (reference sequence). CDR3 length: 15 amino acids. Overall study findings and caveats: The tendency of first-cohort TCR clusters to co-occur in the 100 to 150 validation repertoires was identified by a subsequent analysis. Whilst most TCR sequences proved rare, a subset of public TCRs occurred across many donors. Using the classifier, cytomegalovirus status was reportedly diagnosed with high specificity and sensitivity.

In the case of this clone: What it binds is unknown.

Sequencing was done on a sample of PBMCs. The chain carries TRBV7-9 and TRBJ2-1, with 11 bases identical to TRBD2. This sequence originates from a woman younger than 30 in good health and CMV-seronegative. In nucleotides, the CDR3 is TGTGCCAGCAGCTTAGAGGGGACTAGCGGATATGAGCAGTTCTTC. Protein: CASSLEGTSGYEQFF. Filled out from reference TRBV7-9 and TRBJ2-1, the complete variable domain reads DTGVSQNPRHKITKRGQNVTFRCDPISEHNRLYWYRQTLGQGPEFLTYFQNEAQLEKSRLLSDRFSAERPKGSFSTLEIQRTEQGDSAMYLCASSLEGTSGYEQFFGPGTRLTVL.